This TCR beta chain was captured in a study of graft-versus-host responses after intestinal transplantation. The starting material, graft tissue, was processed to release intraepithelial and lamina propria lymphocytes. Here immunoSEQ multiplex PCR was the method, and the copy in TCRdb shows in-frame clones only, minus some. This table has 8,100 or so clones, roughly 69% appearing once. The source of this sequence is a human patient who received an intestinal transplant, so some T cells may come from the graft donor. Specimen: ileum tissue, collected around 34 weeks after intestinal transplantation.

The CDR3 region has the DNA TGTGCCAGCAGCCCGGCAAATGAGCAGTTCTTC. Amino acids: CASSPANEQFF. The rearrangement links TRBV7-6 to TRBJ2-1; D gene ambiguous. This CDR3 is built from 11 residues. V was clipped by 5 bases and J by 7 bases, with 6 bases between them. CDR1 is SGHVS and CDR2 is FNYEAQ in the germline V gene.